The T cell receptor (beta chain) under discussion was sequenced for a study of blood T cell repertoires in COVID-19. Looking at the study overall: Acute and convalescent COVID-19 samples came from the United States, Italy and Spain. Sample material is recorded as cDNA or gDNA derived from T cells, B-cell-depleted T cells, or PBMCs.

V was clipped by 3 bases and J by 4 bases; unmatched bases: 2. The V gene's germline CDR1 is DFQATT and CDR2 SNEGSKA (reference sequence). The CDR3 runs to 13 residues. As to this clone: Other DNA variants within this sample encode the same CDR3.

Original methodology: Nucleated cell number was recorded as an estimate derived from reference gene primer amplification. Assay: immunoSEQ multiplex PCR; the TCRdb copy retains only in-frame clones and omits some. For V, J and clone size, that table is used; D and trimming come from the DNA. The sample has around 130,000 clones; 86% are singletons. Sequenced material: peripheral blood. The V and J genes are TRBV20-1 and TRBJ2-3, with 9 bases lining up with TRBD2. The receptor was isolated from a woman aged 45-60 years who had recovered from COVID-19. CDR3 nucleotide sequence: TGCAGTGCTAGTGGCGGGGGGGCAGATACGCAGTATTTT. This translates into CSASGGGADTQYF.